The 24 T cell receptor beta chains reported below all come from one sample, sequenced in a study of T cells in Graves' hyperthyroidism and ophthalmopathy. The TCR beta CDR3 regions underwent amplification using RNA transcripts as the source. An initial round of RT-PCR targeting the TCR CDR3 relied on the HTBI primer set. Using its own MiXCR run on the multiplex PCR reads, TCRdb lists one record per CDR3 protein. The profile shows about 520,000 distinct CDR3 sequences, around 22% of them singletons. Source material: blood. The receptors derive from a woman aged 30 to 39 with Graves' ophthalmopathy.

The chain has TRBV6-1 and TRBJ2-3; D possibly uses TRBD1 or TRBD2 (5 bases each). Germline-derived CDR1 and CDR2 are MNHNS and SASEGT. This CDR3 has 15 residues. Trimming cost V 6 bases and J 6 bases, with 19 bases left between them. The CDR3 loop reads CASRSPGRPTDTQYF. For the CDR3, the DNA is TGTGCCAGCAGATCTCCGGGACGCCCGACGGATACGCAGTATTTT.

This clonotype was recorded many times. The V gene is TRBV6-5, the J gene TRBJ2-7; 9 nucleotides align to TRBD1. Germline V gene sequence: CDR1 MNHEY, CDR2 SVGAGI. This CDR3 has 14 amino acids. The V gene end was trimmed by 7 bases and the J gene end by 3 bases; junction bases not matched to a gene: 7. CDR3 DNA: TGTGCCAGCAATTTTGGGACAGGGAACTACGAGCAGTACTTC. Its translation: CASNFGTGNYEQYF.

This clonotype was found many times. V is TRBV30 and J is TRBJ1-2; 9 bases align to TRBD1. The CDR3 loop spans 15 amino acids. CDR1 and CDR2 (germline): GTSNPN, SVGIG (reference sequence). The V segment lost 3 bases and the J segment 6 bases; nucleotides outside the gene matches: 11. The CDR3 loop reads CAWSKRDREVDGYTF. The CDR3 DNA is TGTGCCTGGAGCAAACGGGACAGGGAGGTTGATGGCTACACCTTC.

The chain recombines TRBV7-6 with TRBJ2-7, with D perhaps being TRBD1 or TRBD2 (6 bases each). V was pared by 10 bases and J by 4 bases, with 20 bases between. CDR1 is SGHVS, CDR2 FNYEAQ, per germline. There are 14 residues in the CDR3. CDR3 amino acids: CATQPGRGEYEQYF. The CDR3 DNA follows: TGTGCCACTCAACCAGGAAGGGGGGAATACGAGCAGTACTTC.

This clonotype was detected ten times or more. The V gene is TRBV4-1, the J gene TRBJ2-7, with D possibly matching TRBD2 (5 bases). CDR3 size: 15 residues. Germline lookup yields CDR1 MGHRA and CDR2 YSYEKL. Trimming shortened V by 2 bases and J by 1 base, and 12 bases separated the two germline ends. In DNA form, the CDR3 reads TGCGCCAGCAGCCAACCGTCTAGCAGATCCTACGAGCAGTACTTC. Translated: CASSQPSSRSYEQYF.

This clonotype was seen a handful of times. The gene calls are TRBV7-3 and TRBJ1-2; D is perhaps TRBD1 (6 bases). Per germline, CDR1 SGHTA and CDR2 FQGTGA. Trimming took 6 bases from V and 4 from J, leaving 18 bases between them. This CDR3 contains 15 residues. The CDR3 coding sequence is TGTGCCAGCAGGAAACCCCAGGGGATTGTCTATGGCTACACCTTC. It specifies CASRKPQGIVYGYTF.

The rearrangement links TRBV12-3 or TRBV12-4 to TRBJ2-3; TRBD1 matches 7 bases. V gave up 7 bases and J gave up 3 bases; unmatched junction bases: 10. The CDR3 totals 15 residues. This CDR3 reads CASTQTGSRTDTQYF. In nucleotides, the CDR3 is TGTGCCAGCACTCAGACAGGGTCTCGGACAGATACGCAGTATTTT.

This clonotype was seen ten or more times. The chain links TRBV29-1 to TRBJ1-3; 8 nucleotides agree with TRBD1. The junction had 3 bases not matched to a gene; V was cut back by 5 bases and J by 0 bases. From germline, CDR1 is SQVTM and CDR2 ANQGSEA. The CDR3 is 14 residues long. The CDR3 loop is CSVRTGPSGNTIYF. CDR3 bases: TGCAGCGTTCGGACAGGGCCCTCTGGAAACACCATATATTTT.

This clonotype was counted ten times or more. The chain employs TRBV27 and TRBJ2-5, with 7 nucleotides matching TRBD1. The CDR3 covers 16 residues. V trimming: 2 bases; J trimming: 1 base; junction bases outside the gene matches: 7. CDR1 is MNHEY, CDR2 SMNVEV, per germline (reference sequence). The CDR3 DNA reads TGTGCCAGCAGTTTACGTACAGGGGCCTTCCAAGAGACCCAGTACTTC. Encoded protein: CASSLRTGAFQETQYF.

With regard to this clonotype: At one end, the junction sequence differs from germline, possibly due to a read error. The gene calls are TRBV25-1 and TRBJ1-3, with 7 bases identical to TRBD1. Germline V lookup: CDR1 MGHDK, CDR2 SYGVNS. This CDR3 is 14 amino acids long. CDR3 bases: TGTGGCAGCAGTGAAACATACAGGGGTAACACCATATATTTT. It codes for CGSSETYRGNTIYF. The full variable domain, rest sourced from reference TRBV25-1 and TRBJ1-3, is EADIYQTPRYLVIGTGKKITLECSQTMGHDKMYWYQQDPGMELHLIHYSYGVNSTEKGDLSSESTVSRIRTEHFPLTLESARPSHTSQYLCGSSETYRGNTIYFGEGSWLTVV.

The chain joins TRBV30 to TRBJ2-2; D is uncertain. CDR3 length: 12 residues. V lost 2 bases to trimming and J lost 8 bases, with 9 bases between them. Germline CDR1 is GTSNPN and CDR2 is SVGIG (reference sequence). The CDR3 protein is CAWSTVPGELFF. The CDR3 nucleotides read TGTGCCTGGAGTACGGTACCAGGGGAGCTGTTTTTT.

This clonotype was detected many times. The chain's CDR3 is CASRDSSNTEAFF. The CDR3 bases are TGTGCCAGCCGTGACAGTTCGAACACTGAAGCTTTCTTT. This chain connects TRBV12-3 or TRBV12-4 to TRBJ1-1; TRBD1 might be the D (5 bases). The ends were cut back, 8 bases at V and 1 base at J, with 11 bases in the middle. CDR3 length: 13 amino acids.

In its sample, this clonotype was seen many times. The V and J genes are TRBV30 and TRBJ1-1; maybe TRBD1 (6 bases). CDR3 length: 14 amino acids. V dropped 8 bases and J dropped 3 bases, with 19 bases sitting between them. The V gene's germline CDR1 is GTSNPN and CDR2 SVGIG (reference sequence). CDR3 region: CAHKRGGADTEAFF. The CDR3 nucleotides are TGTGCCCACAAAAGGGGGGGGGCGGACACTGAAGCTTTCTTT.

This clonotype has just one count. V is TRBV7-2 and J is TRBJ2-7, with D perhaps matching TRBD1 (5 bases). This CDR3 contains 13 residues. Germline V CDR1 and CDR2: SGHTA, FQGNSA. The V end lost 5 bases, the J end lost 3 bases, and 11 bases lay between the germline ends. The CDR3 sequence: CASSAHQGYEQYF. The CDR3 region has the DNA TGTGCCAGCAGCGCACATCAGGGCTACGAGCAGTACTTC.

The chain carries TRBV27 and TRBJ2-7; tentatively, D is TRBD1 or TRBD2 (6 bases each). The CDR3 extends over 15 amino acids. Trimming cost V 6 bases and J 3 bases, with 18 bases left between them. CDR1 is MNHEY and CDR2 is SMNVEV in the germline V gene (reference sequence). This chain's CDR3 is CASSQGGTGFYEQYF. CDR3 coding DNA: TGTGCCAGCAGCCAAGGGGGGACGGGATTCTACGAGCAGTACTTC.

The genes are TRBV9 and TRBJ2-5, with D tentatively TRBD1 or TRBD2 (6 bases each). Per the germline V gene, CDR1 is SGDLS and CDR2 is YYNGEE. Trimming left V 0 bases short and J 3 bases short, with 9 bases between. The CDR3 is 14 amino acids. Here the CDR3 reads CASSVAGAEETQYF. CDR3 DNA: TGTGCCAGCAGCGTAGCGGGGGCGGAAGAGACCCAGTACTTC.

This clonotype was seen repeatedly, ten times or more. The chain has TRBV11-2 and TRBJ2-7; D perhaps matches TRBD1 (6 bases). This CDR3 has 16 residues. In germline, CDR1 is SGHAT, CDR2 FQNNGV. Deletions cut 5 bases from V and 2 bases from J, with 19 bases between. Here the CDR3 reads CASSTTTGTITYEQYF. The CDR3 DNA reads TGTGCCAGCAGCACAACAACAGGGACGATTACCTACGAGCAGTACTTC.

The table lists this clonotype with many counts. The CDR3 region is CASTGGGNGELFF. The DNA for the CDR3 is TGTGCCAGCACTGGGGGGGGAAACGGGGAGCTGTTTTTT. This chain uses TRBV6-1 with TRBJ2-2; TRBD2 matches at 7 bases. The CDR3 spans 13 residues. J gave up 7 bases and V 7 bases, and 6 bases lay outside the gene matches. CDR1 MNHNS and CDR2 SASEGT come from the germline V gene.

The CDR3 spells CASSFPSGQGAVTEAFF. CDR3 nucleotides: TGTGCCAGCTCCTTCCCTTCGGGACAGGGGGCAGTGACTGAAGCTTTCTTT. The chain combines TRBV6-1 with TRBJ1-1, with 12 bases matching TRBD1. V lost 8 bases and J lost 5; bases outside the gene matches: 15. CDR3 size: 17 residues. Germline V lookup: CDR1 MNHNS, CDR2 SASEGT.

This clonotype was detected many times. The V gene is TRBV7-2, the J gene TRBJ1-5; D possibly corresponds to TRBD1 (5 bases). Trimming pared 3 bases from V and 4 bases from J, leaving 7 bases between. Germline V gene lookup returns CDR1 SGHTA and CDR2 FQGNSA. The CDR3 has 13 amino acids. The CDR3 bases are TGTGCCAGCAGCTTCGACAGAAATCAGCCCCAGCATTTT. It is translated as CASSFDRNQPQHF.

This clonotype was counted at least ten times. The rearrangement links TRBV6-5 to TRBJ1-2; D remains unclear. Trimming took off 2 bases at V and 5 bases at J, with 15 bases between the two ends. The CDR3 spans 15 residues. CDR1 is MNHEY and CDR2 is SVGAGI in the germline V gene. CDR3 protein: CASSYEQRAAYGYTF. The CDR3 DNA follows: TGTGCCAGCAGTTACGAACAGCGAGCCGCGTATGGCTACACCTTC.

CDR3 sequence reads: CASRIGSTNYGYTF. The CDR3 DNA follows: TGTGCCAGCCGGATAGGGTCGACTAACTATGGCTACACCTTC. This rearrangement joins TRBV6-1 to TRBJ1-2; no clear D gene. V lost 8 bases and J lost 0, with 13 bases in between. Germline V gives CDR1 MNHNS, CDR2 SASEGT. This CDR3 has 14 residues.

This clonotype was observed at least ten times. V is TRBV12-3 or TRBV12-4 and J is TRBJ2-7; D not certain. The CDR3 is 13 residues long. V was shortened by 1 base and J by 4 bases, with 8 bases between the two germline ends. The CDR3 loop is CASSLGWGYEQYF. CDR3 in DNA: TGTGCCAGCAGTTTAGGGTGGGGATACGAGCAGTACTTC.

Many counts were recorded for this clonotype. The chain has TRBV6-5 and TRBJ1-5; D remains ambiguous. The germline V and J ends were trimmed by 2 bases and 0 bases, with 11 bases remaining between them. The CDR3 is 16 amino acids. Germline V gene data show CDR1 as MNHEY and CDR2 as SVGAGI. CDR3 region: CASSYTETFSNQPQHF. CDR3 DNA sequence: TGTGCCAGCAGTTACACCGAGACATTTAGCAATCAGCCCCAGCATTTT.